Shown below are 24 T cell receptor beta chains from a single sample sequenced in a study of shared clonotypes between healthy human individuals (TCRdb year 2020). The library was made by the immunoSEQ multiplex PCR assay. Imported from immuneACCESS, the table was reduced by TCRdb to in-frame sequences with V and J called. These copies leave out some clones; in studies compared against another copy, an unresolved V gene accounts for under half, and the cause of the remainder is not known. The sample data list some 510,000 clones, and approximately 85% of these were observed just once. The top ten hold under 15% of the sample. The sample comprised PBMCs. Every receptor here comes from a woman aged 40 to 50 in good health. Some clones in this sample may be carry-over from other donors' samples.

The V gene is TRBV19, the J gene TRBJ2-7; 10 bases align to TRBD2. V lost 8 bases and J lost 3; bases outside the gene matches: 7. There are 14 residues in the CDR3. Germline values: CDR1 LNHDA, CDR2 SQIVND (reference sequence). The CDR3 DNA sequence: TGTGCCAGTTCTCGGGCTAGCGGGAGCTACGAGCAGTACTTC. Amino acids: CASSRASGSYEQYF.

The V and J genes are TRBV5-1 and TRBJ2-1, with D possibly matching TRBD2 (5 bases). The germline CDR1 and CDR2 sequences are SGHRS and YFSETQ. This CDR3 comprises 18 residues. Trimming took off 2 bases at V and 1 base at J, with 19 bases between the two ends. The DNA for the CDR3 is TGCGCCAGCAGCTTCGGTGGAGGCCGGGGATCGTCCTACAATGAGCAGTTCTTC. Residues: CASSFGGGRGSSYNEQFF.

The rearrangement links TRBV7-2 to TRBJ2-3; TRBD2 matches at 8 bases. Germline assignment: CDR1 SGHTA and CDR2 FQGNSA. J was trimmed by 4 bases and V by 5 bases; bases with no gene match: 5. The CDR3 runs 14 residues. CDR3 in amino acids: CASSLSGSSDTQYF. The CDR3 coding sequence is TGTGCCAGCAGCCTAAGCGGGAGTTCAGATACGCAGTATTTT.

The V gene is TRBV18, the J gene TRBJ2-5; D remains ambiguous. V lost 3 bases, J lost 2 bases, and 7 bases lay in between. The V gene's germline CDR1 is KGHSH and CDR2 LQKENI. The CDR3 is made up of 13 amino acids. This CDR3 is CASSPFRQETQYF. Written as DNA, the CDR3 is TGTGCCAGCTCACCTTTCCGGCAAGAGACCCAGTACTTC.

This rearrangement joins TRBV27 to TRBJ2-5, with D hard to call. Germline V lookup: CDR1 MNHEY, CDR2 SMNVEV (reference sequence). The V gene lost 2 bases and the J gene lost 5 bases, with 9 bases spanning the gap. This CDR3 has 13 amino acids. CDR3 nucleotide sequence: TGTGCCAGCAGTTTAGTTAGTCGGGAGACCCAGTACTTC. It is translated as CASSLVSRETQYF.

This clone was seen more than once but under ten times. CDR3: CASSLGKGTEAFF. DNA for the CDR3: TGTGCCAGCTCACTCGGGAAGGGGACTGAAGCTTTCTTT. J is TRBJ1-1 and V is TRBV18; D might be TRBD1 (5 bases). Germline CDR1 and CDR2: KGHSH and LQKENI. Trimming removed 4 bases from V and 5 bases from J, with 11 bases in between. This CDR3 has 13 amino acids. Supplemented by reference TRBV18 and TRBJ1-1, the full variable domain reads NAGVMQNPRHLVRRRGQEARLRCSPMKGHSHVYWYRQLPEEGLKFMVYLQKENIIDESGMPKERFSAEFPKEGPSILRIQQVVRGDSAAYFCASSLGKGTEAFFGQGTRLTVV.

Comment on this clone: A much more abundant neighbour one base away suggests this may be a read error. The CDR3 DNA sequence: TGTGCCAGCAGCTCCGACAGCTACGAGCAGTACTTC. Translating gives CASSSDSYEQYF. The chain couples TRBV5-4 to TRBJ2-7, with D perhaps TRBD1 (5 bases). Germline CDR1 is SGHNT and CDR2 is YYREEE (reference sequence). This CDR3 region has 12 residues. V lost 3 bases and J lost 3, with 7 bases in between.

V gene TRBV5-1 combines with J gene TRBJ2-5, with 11 bases aligning to TRBD2. The CDR3 contains 16 residues. The germline gives CDR1 SGHRS, CDR2 YFSETQ. Trimming took 4 bases from V and 5 from J; bases not matched to a gene: 10. CDR3 sequence (DNA): TGCGCCAGCAGCCACCCTAGCGGGAGGCCGGGTGAGACCCAGTACTTC. Residues: CASSHPSGRPGETQYF. The full variable domain, rest sourced from reference TRBV5-1 and TRBJ2-5, is KAGVTQTPRYLIKTRGQQVTLSCSPISGHRSVSWYQQTPGQGLQFLFEYFSETQRNKGNFPGRFSGRQFSNSRSEMNVSTLELGDSALYLCASSHPSGRPGETQYFGPGTRLLVL.

The rearrangement uses TRBV2 and TRBJ2-2; no definite D call. CDR1 and CDR2 (germline): SNHLY, FYNNEI. V lost 6 bases to trimming and J lost 3 bases, with 8 bases between them. This CDR3 has 13 amino acids. CDR3 residues: CASSATYTGELFF. The CDR3, as DNA: TGTGCCAGCAGCGCGACCTACACCGGGGAGCTGTTTTTT.

This clone has a single count. The chain joins TRBV5-4 to TRBJ1-1, with D possibly being TRBD1 (5 bases). CDR3 length: 14 residues. Trimming removed 4 bases from V and 0 bases from J, with 10 bases in between. CDR1 is SGHNT, CDR2 YYREEE, per germline (reference sequence). CDR3 protein: CASSPEGLNTEAFF. CDR3 nucleotide sequence: TGTGCCAGCAGCCCCGAGGGGTTGAACACTGAAGCTTTCTTT.

The rearrangement links TRBV4-1 to TRBJ2-5, with 8 bases lining up with TRBD2. Matching the DNA end better, TRBJ2-7 makes the J call doubtful. CDR1 and CDR2 from the germline V gene are MGHRA and YSYEKL. CDR3 length: 16 residues. CDR3 in DNA: TGCGCCAGCAGCCCAACTCCTAGCGGGTCGCCTTTCGAGCAGTACTTC. Translated: CASSPTPSGSPFEQYF.

This clone was seen a few times. V and J are TRBV18 and TRBJ1-1; D is undetermined. The V end lost 3 bases, the J end lost 2 bases, and 7 bases lay between the germline ends. Germline CDR1 reads KGHSH; CDR2 reads LQKENI. The CDR3 has 13 residues. The CDR3 region is CASSPQSNTEAFF. The CDR3 nucleotides are TGTGCCAGCTCACCTCAATCTAACACTGAAGCTTTCTTT.

V usage is TRBV2 and J usage is TRBJ2-7; 12 bases are a match to TRBD1. The germline CDR1 and CDR2 sequences are SNHLY and FYNNEI. The CDR3 is 16 residues long. After removal of 3 bases from V and 5 bases from J, the junction contained 8 bases not matched to a gene. The DNA for the CDR3 is TGTGCCAGCAGTGAGATCCCCGGGACAGGGGGCGACGAGCAGTACTTC. It yields the protein CASSEIPGTGGDEQYF.

The rearrangement links TRBV11-1 to TRBJ2-7; TRBD1 agrees at 7 bases. CDR1 and CDR2 (germline): SGHAT, FQDESV (reference sequence). The J segment lost 3 bases and the V segment lost 2 bases, leaving 1 base of the junction unmatched. The CDR3 is made up of 13 amino acids. The CDR3 loop is CASSLNRGYEQYF. The CDR3 coding sequence is TGTGCCAGCAGCTTAAACAGGGGCTACGAGCAGTACTTC.

This clone was observed once. The chain is built from TRBV19 and TRBJ1-2; 7 bases fit TRBD1. The V segment lost 1 base and the J segment 9 bases; nucleotides outside the gene matches: 5. CDR1 is LNHDA, CDR2 SQIVND, per germline (reference sequence). The CDR3 contains 13 residues. The DNA for the CDR3 is TGTGCCAGTAGTATAGGACAGGGCGTACGCTACACCTTC. Protein product: CASSIGQGVRYTF. Filled out from reference TRBV19 and TRBJ1-2, the complete variable domain reads DGGITQSPKYLFRKEGQNVTLSCEQNLNHDAMYWYRQDPGQGLRLIYYSQIVNDFQKGDIAEGYSVSREKKESFPLTVTSAQKNPTAFYLCASSIGQGVRYTFGSGTRLTVV.

The CDR3 coding sequence is TGCGCCAGCAGCTTGGGACTAGCGGGAGCTTACGAGCAGTACTTC. Translation: CASSLGLAGAYEQYF. The V call is TRBV5-1, the J call TRBJ2-5; 12 bases map to TRBD2. The DNA end is a closer match to TRBJ2-7, so the J assignment may be wrong. Per the germline V gene, CDR1 is SGHRS and CDR2 is YFSETQ. There are 15 residues in the CDR3.

The chain combines TRBV4-3 with TRBJ2-2, with 7 bases aligning to TRBD2. CDR1 is LGHNA, CDR2 YSLEER, per germline. The V gene end was trimmed by 5 bases and the J gene end by 6 bases; junction bases not matched to a gene: 24. This CDR3 region has 20 residues. CDR3 region: CASSGPPAVGGGGPSGELFF. CDR3 bases: TGCGCCAGCAGCGGCCCCCCCGCGGTTGGGGGGGGAGGACCGTCCGGGGAGCTGTTTTTT.

This chain uses TRBV5-1 with TRBJ2-1; 8 positions match TRBD2. Germline lookup yields CDR1 SGHRS and CDR2 YFSETQ. The trim removed 4 bases at V and 6 bases at J, leaving 9 bases unmatched. CDR3 length equals 15 residues. This CDR3 reads CASSVSGTSGNEQFF. CDR3 bases: TGCGCCAGCAGCGTCTCCGGGACTAGTGGCAATGAGCAGTTCTTC. Supplemented by reference TRBV5-1 and TRBJ2-1, the full variable domain reads KAGVTQTPRYLIKTRGQQVTLSCSPISGHRSVSWYQQTPGQGLQFLFEYFSETQRNKGNFPGRFSGRQFSNSRSEMNVSTLELGDSALYLCASSVSGTSGNEQFFGPGTRLTVL.

In this sample, this clone turned up a few times. The CDR3: CASSNGNTEAFF. The CDR3 nucleotides read TGTGCCAGCAGCAACGGGAACACTGAAGCTTTCTTT. This sequence joins TRBV7-3 and TRBJ1-1; the D is unclear. Germline assignment: CDR1 SGHTA and CDR2 FQGTGA. The CDR3 has 12 residues. The V end lost 5 bases, the J end lost 1 base, and 5 bases lay between the germline ends.

The chain recombines TRBV7-9 with TRBJ2-7; tentatively, D is TRBD1 (5 bases). The germline V gene encodes CDR1 SEHNR and CDR2 FQNEAQ (reference sequence). The ends were cut back, 1 base at V and 4 bases at J, with 14 bases in the middle. This CDR3 is 15 amino acids long. This CDR3 is CASSLEGSYVYEQYF. CDR3 nucleotides: TGTGCCAGCAGCTTAGAGGGGTCGTATGTATACGAGCAGTACTTC.

The chain recombines TRBV7-2 with TRBJ2-2, with D hard to call. The CDR3 covers 12 residues. Between the trimmed V and J ends, which lost 2 bases and 5 bases, there was a span of 3 bases. Per the germline V gene, CDR1 is SGHTA and CDR2 is FQGNSA. In nucleotides, the CDR3 is TGTGCCAGCAGCTTAAGGACCGGGGAGCTGTTTTTT. Protein sequence: CASSLRTGELFF.

The chain joins TRBV10-3 to TRBJ2-7; D is undetermined. The CDR3 loop spans 11 amino acids. Trimming removed 4 bases at V and 3 bases at J, with 4 bases between. The germline CDR1 and CDR2 sequences are ENHRY and SYGVKD. The CDR3 DNA sequence: TGTGCCATCAGTGTGGGCTACGAGCAGTACTTC. Its translation: CAISVGYEQYF.

The chain has TRBV7-9 and TRBJ1-4; 7 bases match TRBD1. The V gene end was trimmed by 5 bases and the J gene end by 7 bases; junction bases not matched to a gene: 7. The CDR3 extends over 14 amino acids. Germline V gene lookup returns CDR1 SEHNR and CDR2 FQNEAQ (reference sequence). The CDR3 DNA reads as TGTGCCAGCAGCCCCCGGGGACAGACTGAAAAACTGTTTTTT. It encodes CASSPRGQTEKLFF.

This clone has a count of ten or more. The V call is TRBV7-9, the J call TRBJ1-1; the match to TRBD1 covers 7 bases. The germline gives CDR1 SEHNR, CDR2 FQNEAQ (reference sequence). CDR3 length: 14 amino acids. J was trimmed by 6 bases and V by 5 bases; bases with no gene match: 9. The CDR3 spells CASSVDRAVAEAFF. CDR3 DNA sequence: TGTGCCAGCAGCGTAGACAGGGCTGTCGCTGAAGCTTTCTTT.